One and the same sample provided the 32 T cell receptor beta chains below, sequenced in a study of blood T cell repertoires in COVID-19. Here immunoSEQ multiplex PCR was the method, and the copy in TCRdb shows in-frame clones only, minus some. This sample has over 80,000 clones, with 86% found just once. The material sequenced was peripheral blood. The receptors were sampled from a man aged 50-60 years with acute or convalescent COVID-19.

V is TRBV12-1 and J is TRBJ2-2; the DNA was not compared with TRBD2, the D call given in the table. TRBV12-1 is deemed a pseudogene. The length of the CDR3 is 16 residues. CDR3 coding DNA: TGTGCCAGCAGCGTAACGACTCGGACGAACACCGGGGAGCTGTTTTTT. Translating it yields CASSVTTRTNTGELFF.

The CDR3 spells CASSRSGSRSGELFF. The DNA of the CDR3 is TGTGCCAGCAGTCGGAGCGGGAGTAGGTCCGGGGAGCTGTTTTTT. V usage is TRBV27 and J usage is TRBJ2-2; 8 positions match TRBD2. The CDR3 contains 15 residues. The J segment lost 6 bases and the V segment lost 5 bases, leaving 8 bases of the junction unmatched. Germline assignment: CDR1 MNHEY and CDR2 SMNVEV (reference sequence).

V usage is TRBV27 and J usage is TRBJ1-6, with D uncertain. CDR3 length equals 14 residues. Germline V gives CDR1 MNHEY, CDR2 SMNVEV (reference sequence). The V and J ends lost 7 bases and 0 bases respectively, with 7 bases between them. The CDR3 bases are TGTGCCAGCAAGGAGAGCTCCTATAATTCACCCCTCCACTTT. This translates into CASKESSYNSPLHF.

About this clone itself: The same CDR3 also results from other DNA sequences found in this sample. This chain joins TRBV5-1 and TRBJ2-3; TRBD1 might be the D (6 bases). CDR1 is SGHRS and CDR2 is YFSETQ in the germline V gene. This CDR3 has 15 amino acids. V lost 0 bases and J lost 3, with 11 bases in between. The CDR3 nucleotides read TGCGCCAGCAGCTTGGACAGGGCCCGAACAGATACGCAGTATTTT. Encoded protein: CASSLDRARTDTQYF.

This sequence joins TRBV6-5 and TRBJ1-1; tentatively, D is TRBD1 (6 bases). V was clipped by 4 bases and J by 4 bases, with 16 bases between them. Germline CDR1 reads MNHEY; CDR2 reads SVGAGI. The CDR3 consists of 15 residues. CDR3: CASSLHPPGATEAFF. CDR3 sequence (DNA): TGTGCCAGCAGTTTACACCCGCCAGGGGCCACTGAAGCTTTCTTT.

This chain uses TRBV7-8 with TRBJ1-5; perhaps TRBD1 as D (6 bases). V was cut by 5 bases and J by 4 bases, with 18 bases left in between. Per the germline V gene, CDR1 is SGHVS and CDR2 is FQNEAQ. There are 16 residues in the CDR3. The chain's CDR3 is CASSLTAGTQNQPQHF. The CDR3 DNA reads as TGTGCCAGCAGCCTAACTGCCGGGACACAGAATCAGCCCCAGCATTTT.

The V and J genes are TRBV10-1 and TRBJ2-1; TRBD2 matches at 7 bases. The CDR3 is made up of 17 amino acids. J gave up 0 bases and V 2 bases, and 7 bases lay outside the gene matches. Germline V gene data show CDR1 as WNHNN and CDR2 as SYGVQD (reference sequence). The CDR3 sequence: CASSEGWGGSSYNEQFF. The CDR3 bases are TGCGCCAGCAGTGAGGGTTGGGGCGGGAGCTCCTACAATGAGCAGTTCTTC.

The chain has TRBV19 and TRBJ1-1, with D possibly TRBD1 on 6 matching bases. This CDR3 region has 13 residues. Trimming shortened V by 10 bases and J by 1 base, and 13 bases separated the two germline ends. Germline V lookup: CDR1 LNHDA, CDR2 SQIVND (reference sequence). The CDR3 bases are TGTGCCACCCAGGGGACATCGAACACTGAAGCTTTCTTT. It yields the protein CATQGTSNTEAFF. The entire variable domain, with the rest obtained from reference TRBV19 and TRBJ1-1, is as follows: DGGITQSPKYLFRKEGQNVTLSCEQNLNHDAMYWYRQDPGQGLRLIYYSQIVNDFQKGDIAEGYSVSREKKESFPLTVTSAQKNPTAFYLCATQGTSNTEAFFGQGTRLTVV.

The rearrangement uses TRBV6-6 and TRBJ2-5, with 9 bases matching TRBD1. Germline values: CDR1 MNHNY, CDR2 SVGAGI (reference sequence). V shed 6 bases and J 4 bases; nucleotides not matched to a gene: 3. This CDR3 is built from 13 residues. CDR3 residues: CASRGQGGETQYF. DNA for the CDR3: TGTGCCAGCAGGGGACAGGGCGGAGAGACCCAGTACTTC.

V and J are TRBV29-1 and TRBJ2-1; D ambiguous. The CDR3 spans 13 residues. The germline V and J ends were trimmed by 5 bases and 0 bases, with 8 bases remaining between them. Germline assignment: CDR1 SQVTM and CDR2 ANQGSEA. The CDR3 here is CSVSTYSYNEQFF. For the CDR3, the DNA is TGCAGCGTTAGCACGTACTCCTACAATGAGCAGTTCTTC.

The V gene is TRBV5-4, the J gene TRBJ1-2; TRBD1 matches at 7 bases. V shed 10 bases and J 1 base; nucleotides not matched to a gene: 7. This CDR3 comprises 13 residues. Germline-derived CDR1 and CDR2 are SGHNT and YYREEE (reference sequence). The CDR3 spells CAGRRQGNYGYTF. The CDR3 DNA is TGTGCCGGTCGGCGACAGGGTAACTATGGCTACACCTTC.

This clone showed up just a few times. The chain is built from TRBV6-1 and TRBJ1-5; 9 nucleotides agree with TRBD1. J lost 6 bases, V lost 3 bases, and 3 bases had no gene match. Germline V gene data show CDR1 as MNHNS and CDR2 as SASEGT. The CDR3 is made up of 14 amino acids. The CDR3 DNA reads as TGTGCCAGCAGTGATCGGACAGGGGCTCAGCCCCAGCATTTT. Protein: CASSDRTGAQPQHF.

The rearrangement uses TRBV19 and TRBJ2-1; D is possibly TRBD2 (7 bases). V dropped 3 bases and J dropped 6 bases, with 9 bases sitting between them. The CDR3 loop spans 13 amino acids. Per the germline V gene, CDR1 is LNHDA and CDR2 is SQIVND (reference sequence). CDR3 region: CASSMRGPNEQFF. For the CDR3, the DNA is TGTGCCAGTAGTATGCGGGGGCCCAATGAGCAGTTCTTC. The full variable domain, its missing parts supplied by reference TRBV19 and TRBJ2-1, is DGGITQSPKYLFRKEGQNVTLSCEQNLNHDAMYWYRQDPGQGLRLIYYSQIVNDFQKGDIAEGYSVSREKKESFPLTVTSAQKNPTAFYLCASSMRGPNEQFFGPGTRLTVL.

With regard to this clone: At one end, the junction sequence differs from germline, possibly due to a read error. The chain joins TRBV10-3 to TRBJ2-7; 7 positions match TRBD2. The CDR3 is 11 residues long. CDR1 is ENHRY, CDR2 SYGVKD, per germline. DNA for the CDR3: TGTGCCATGAGTGGGGGAGGGGAGCAGTACTTC. This translates into CAMSGGGEQYF.

The chain combines TRBV6-5 with TRBJ2-2, with a possible D match to TRBD1 (6 bases). V gave up 6 bases and J gave up 1 base, with 12 bases separating them. Looked up from germline, CDR1 is MNHEY and CDR2 is SVGAGI. CDR3 length: 15 amino acids. CDR3 nucleotide sequence: TGTGCCAGCAGACCTTCGACAGGGAACACCGGGGAGCTGTTTTTT. Encoded protein: CASRPSTGNTGELFF.

The rearrangement links TRBV5-1 to TRBJ1-1; D might be TRBD1 (6 bases). The V and J ends lost 4 bases and 4 bases respectively, with 14 bases between them. This CDR3 contains 14 residues. The V gene's germline CDR1 is SGHRS and CDR2 YFSETQ. The CDR3, as DNA: TGCGCCAGCAGCGGAGACAGGTGGGGCACTGAAGCTTTCTTT. Encoded protein: CASSGDRWGTEAFF.

The chain couples TRBV5-6 to TRBJ2-1; weak D call: TRBD2 (6 bases). Deletions cut 1 base from V and 0 bases from J, with 20 bases between. CDR3 length equals 19 residues. The germline CDR1 and CDR2 sequences are SGHDT and YYEEEE. The CDR3 DNA reads TGTGCCAGCAGCTTGCTAGGACTACCGACTTCGAGCTCCTACAATGAGCAGTTCTTC. Amino acids: CASSLLGLPTSSSYNEQFF.

The CDR3 DNA follows: TGTGCCAGCAGCGTAGACCGTCCGGGAGGGACCTACAATGAGCAGTTCTTC. Translation: CASSVDRPGGTYNEQFF. The chain uses TRBV9 and TRBJ2-1, with TRBD2 identical over 8 bases. CDR3 length: 17 residues. CDR1 is SGDLS, CDR2 YYNGEE, per germline. With V trimmed by 0 bases and J by 2 bases, 7 bases remained unmatched.

This chain connects TRBV7-8 to TRBJ2-1; D unresolved. CDR1 is SGHVS, CDR2 FQNEAQ, per germline. This CDR3 is built from 11 residues. With 5 bases removed from V and 12 bases from J, the gap between germline ends came to 11 bases. The CDR3 DNA reads TGTGCCAGCAGCCCAGGTTCAGGGCAGTTCTTC. Protein sequence: CASSPGSGQFF.

This rearrangement joins TRBV9 to TRBJ2-1, with D perhaps matching TRBD2 (6 bases). The CDR3 sequence is 14 residues long. V dropped 4 bases and J dropped 6 bases, with 14 bases sitting between them. The germline V gene has CDR1 SGDLS and CDR2 YYNGEE. Here the CDR3 DNA reads TGTGCCAGCAGCATTCCGGGACTTGTCAATGAGCAGTTCTTC. Translation gives CASSIPGLVNEQFF.

The chain joins TRBV2 to TRBJ2-7; the match to TRBD1 covers 9 bases. The CDR3 is 13 residues long. Per germline, CDR1 SNHLY and CDR2 FYNNEI. V trimming: 5 bases; J trimming: 2 bases; junction bases outside the gene matches: 1. The DNA of the CDR3 is TGTGCCAGCAGTCGGGACAGGGCCTACGAGCAGTACTTC. Translating it yields CASSRDRAYEQYF.

The chain joins TRBV29-1 to TRBJ1-2, with a weak D call TRBD1 (5 bases). Trimming cost V 2 bases and J 4 bases, with 17 bases left between them. This CDR3 has 15 amino acids. Germline CDR1 and CDR2: SQVTM and ANQGSEA. The CDR3 protein is CSVERGGKDSYGYTF. The CDR3 region has the DNA TGCAGCGTTGAAAGGGGTGGTAAGGATAGCTATGGCTACACCTTC.

The V and J genes are TRBV5-1 and TRBJ2-3, with 9 bases fitting TRBD2. V lost 3 bases and J lost 6; bases outside the gene matches: 2. Per germline, CDR1 SGHRS and CDR2 YFSETQ. The length of the CDR3 is 13 residues. The CDR3, as DNA: TGCGCCAGCAGCTATAGCGGGAGTGATACGCAGTATTTT. Its translation: CASSYSGSDTQYF.

The CDR3 DNA is TGTGCCAGCAGCCAAGAGGGAGTCCACGAGCAGTACTTC. Its translation: CASSQEGVHEQYF. The J gene is TRBJ2-7, the V gene TRBV3-1 (or the pseudogene TRBV3-2), with D maybe TRBD2 (5 bases). V dropped 0 bases and J dropped 5 bases, with 8 bases sitting between them. The CDR3 has 13 amino acids. Germline CDR1 reads LGHDT; CDR2 reads YNNKEL (reference sequence).

The chain employs TRBV19 and TRBJ2-1, with 11 bases matching TRBD2. Germline CDR1 and CDR2: LNHDA and SQIVND (reference sequence). The V segment lost 7 bases and the J segment 2 bases; nucleotides outside the gene matches: 4. CDR3 size: 15 residues. As DNA, the CDR3 is TGTGCCAGTACCGGGACTAGCGGCACCTACAATGAGCAGTTCTTC. This codes for CASTGTSGTYNEQFF.

V and J are TRBV6-6 and TRBJ2-1; D perhaps matches TRBD2 (6 bases). Germline lookup yields CDR1 MNHNY and CDR2 SVGAGI (reference sequence). V was pared by 0 bases and J by 8 bases, with 14 bases between. This CDR3 is built from 15 residues. In DNA form, the CDR3 reads TGTGCCAGCAGTTACTCGACTTCGGGAGTGGATGAGCAGTTCTTC. Amino acid sequence: CASSYSTSGVDEQFF.

The chain combines TRBV18 with TRBJ2-3, with D maybe TRBD1 (6 bases). Trimming shortened V by 2 bases and J by 4 bases, and 7 bases separated the two germline ends. This CDR3 has 13 amino acids. Germline CDR1 is KGHSH and CDR2 is LQKENI. The CDR3 region is CASSPSGADTQYF. The DNA of the CDR3 is TGTGCCAGCTCACCATCAGGGGCAGATACGCAGTATTTT.

V usage is TRBV5-1 and J usage is TRBJ1-4; D not resolved. Per germline, CDR1 SGHRS and CDR2 YFSETQ. V gave up 0 bases and J gave up 7 bases, with 13 bases separating them. This CDR3 region has 15 residues. CDR3 coding DNA: TGCGCCAGCAGCTTGGGCCAGTTCGGGAGTGAAAAACTGTTTTTT. It translates to CASSLGQFGSEKLFF.

CDR3 bases: TGTGCCAGTTTGAGCGCGAACACCGGGGAGCTGTTTTTT. Protein sequence: CASLSANTGELFF. The V gene is TRBV6-5, the J gene TRBJ2-2; D ambiguous. Between the trimmed V and J ends, which lost 9 bases and 0 bases, there was a span of 8 bases. Germline lookup yields CDR1 MNHEY and CDR2 SVGAGI. The CDR3 is 13 residues long.

This sequence joins TRBV18 and TRBJ1-5, with D unclear. The CDR3 loop spans 14 amino acids. Germline-derived CDR1 and CDR2 are KGHSH and LQKENI. V was shortened by 6 bases and J by 0 bases, with 9 bases between the two germline ends. CDR3 sequence reads: CASSGADSNQPQHF. CDR3 in DNA: TGTGCCAGCTCGGGCGCAGATAGCAATCAGCCCCAGCATTTT.

This chain links TRBV30 with TRBJ1-2, with a weak D call TRBD1 (5 bases). V dropped 2 bases and J dropped 4 bases, with 8 bases sitting between them. The CDR3 contains 12 residues. Germline V lookup: CDR1 GTSNPN, CDR2 SVGIG (reference sequence). The CDR3 is CAWSTDSYGYTF. CDR3 coding DNA: TGTGCCTGGAGTACTGACAGCTATGGCTACACCTTC.

The V gene is TRBV4-1, the J gene TRBJ1-1, with 8 bases lining up with TRBD1. V was pared by 4 bases and J by 5 bases, with 9 bases of the junction left unmatched. CDR3 size: 15 residues. Germline CDR1 and CDR2: MGHRA and YSYEKL. The CDR3 coding sequence is TGCGCCAGCAGCCCCGGACAGGGCGGGTCAACTGAAGCTTTCTTT. Translated, it gives CASSPGQGGSTEAFF.